The 18 T cell receptor beta chains given below trace back to one sample, sequenced in a study of CD8 T cells in Susac syndrome. About 0.5 to 1 ug RNA was reverse transcribed with random hexamers. TCRdb called the immunoSEQ multiplex PCR reads again in MiXCR, with one record for every CDR3 protein. The sample holds 100,000 to 150,000 distinct CDR3 sequences; 80% to 85% are singletons and the top ten take about 0.51%. Input material: CD8+ T cells from PBMCs. The source of these receptors is a human donor with multiple sclerosis.

The chain carries TRBV11-2 and TRBJ2-1, with D unresolved. Germline CDR1 reads SGHAT; CDR2 reads FQNNGV. Trimming shortened V by 2 bases and J by 4 bases, and 15 bases separated the two germline ends. The CDR3 contains 16 residues. CDR3 loop: CASSLIASTKYNEQFF. CDR3 in DNA: TGTGCCAGCAGCTTAATCGCTAGTACGAAATACAATGAGCAGTTCTTC. The variable domain in full, with the rest retrieved from reference TRBV11-2 and TRBJ2-1, is EAGVAQSPRYKIIEKRQSVAFWCNPISGHATLYWYQQILGQGPKLLIQFQNNGVVDDSQLPKDRFSAERLKGVDSTLKIQPAKLEDSAVYLCASSLIASTKYNEQFFGPGTRLTVL.

This clonotype has a handful of counts. The chain uses TRBV6-5 and TRBJ2-7, with D uncertain. Deletions cut 4 bases from V and 1 base from J, with 20 bases between. Germline-derived CDR1 and CDR2 are MNHEY and SVGAGI. This CDR3 is built from 17 residues. The CDR3 reads CASSSHRTTERSYEQYV. The CDR3 DNA sequence: TGTGCCAGCAGTTCCCATCGGACCACCGAGCGATCCTACGAGCAGTACGTC.

This clonotype was observed once. The chain couples TRBV4-1 to TRBJ2-7; the D is unclear. The CDR3 is made up of 16 amino acids. Between the trimmed V and J ends, which lost 2 bases and 1 base, there was a span of 15 bases. Germline loops: CDR1 MGHRA, CDR2 YSYEKL. For the CDR3, the DNA is TGCGCCAGCAGCCAACAGGTGACACATAGTTCCTACGAGCAGTACTTC. It translates to CASSQQVTHSSYEQYF.

The rearrangement links TRBV29-1 to TRBJ1-1; the D is unclear. Germline lookup yields CDR1 SQVTM and CDR2 ANQGSEA. V was shortened by 8 bases and J by 5 bases, with 9 bases between the two germline ends. This CDR3 has 10 amino acids. The CDR3 protein is CSPRRTEAFF. The CDR3 DNA follows: TGCAGCCCCCGACGTACTGAAGCTTTCTTT.

A few counts support this clonotype. This sequence joins TRBV15 and TRBJ2-4; D unclear. V lost 4 bases and J 1 base, leaving 11 bases between the germline ends. There are 15 residues in the CDR3. CDR1 LNHNV and CDR2 YYDKDF come from the germline V gene (reference sequence). This chain's CDR3 is CATSNTELAKNIQYF. The CDR3 nucleotides read TGTGCCACCAGCAACACAGAGCTGGCCAAAAACATTCAGTACTTC.

V usage is TRBV5-1 and J usage is TRBJ2-3; D gene ambiguous. The length of the CDR3 is 15 residues. Looked up from germline, CDR1 is SGHRS and CDR2 is YFSETQ. V was trimmed by 4 bases and J by 0 bases, leaving 12 bases between them. As DNA, the CDR3 is TGCGCCAGCAGCGCCGCTTGGGCTAGCACAGATACGCAGTATTTT. Its translation: CASSAAWASTDTQYF.

The chain has TRBV27 and TRBJ2-7; TRBD1 matches at 7 bases. CDR1 MNHEY and CDR2 SMNVEV come from the germline V gene (reference sequence). The CDR3 covers 14 residues. V lost 6 bases to trimming and J lost 3 bases; unmatched junction nucleotides: 8. The CDR3 sequence: CASRQGQPYYEQYF. The CDR3 nucleotides are TGTGCCAGCAGGCAGGGACAGCCTTACTACGAGCAGTACTTC.

V usage is TRBV28 and J usage is TRBJ2-1, with 10 bases matching TRBD2. J lost 3 bases, V lost 8 bases, and 22 bases had no gene match. The CDR3 sequence is 20 residues long. Looked up from germline, CDR1 is MDHEN and CDR2 is SYDVKM. As DNA, the CDR3 is TGTGCCAGCCGGCAGACTAGGGGCAGCGGGGGGGCCATTTACTACAATGAGCAGTTCTTC. It codes for CASRQTRGSGGAIYYNEQFF.

The chain uses TRBV19 and TRBJ2-1, with no clear D. From germline, CDR1 is LNHDA and CDR2 SQIVND (reference sequence). V lost 3 bases to trimming and J lost 8 bases, with 17 bases between them. This CDR3 has 15 residues. The CDR3 loop reads CASSIRPPPPDEQFF. The CDR3 bases are TGTGCCAGTAGTATCCGGCCTCCCCCTCCCGATGAGCAGTTCTTC.

The rearrangement uses TRBV4-3 and TRBJ2-3; D might be TRBD2 (5 bases). V was clipped by 0 bases and J by 0 bases, with 16 bases between them. The germline CDR1 and CDR2 sequences are LGHNA and YSLEER. This CDR3 is 18 amino acids long. CDR3 DNA: TGCGCCAGCAGCCAAGATATGTCATACGGGGTTAGCACAGATACGCAGTATTTT. This sequence encodes CASSQDMSYGVSTDTQYF.

The CDR3 spells CASSETGQETQYF. In DNA, the CDR3 is TGTGCCAGCAGCGAAACTGGACAAGAGACCCAGTACTTC. This sequence joins TRBV7-9 and TRBJ2-5; D call uncertain. Germline-derived CDR1 and CDR2 are SEHNR and FQNEAQ (reference sequence). V was cut by 5 bases and J by 2 bases, with 9 bases left in between. CDR3 length equals 13 residues.

The V gene is TRBV2, the J gene TRBJ2-4; possible D gene TRBD2, 5 bases. The germline V gene encodes CDR1 SNHLY and CDR2 FYNNEI. The CDR3 covers 18 residues. V was shortened by 5 bases and J by 1 base, with 21 bases between the two germline ends. CDR3 sequence (DNA): TGTGCCAGCAGTTTAAATTCGGACGGGGATACGGCCAAAAACATTCAGTACTTC. The encoded protein is CASSLNSDGDTAKNIQYF.

The chain combines TRBV30 with TRBJ1-1, with 12 nucleotides matching TRBD1. V lost 5 bases and J lost 1; bases outside the gene matches: 17. The CDR3 sequence is 19 residues long. CDR1 is GTSNPN, CDR2 SVGIG, per germline (reference sequence). CDR3 in DNA: TGTGCCTGGGGGGGACAGGGGGCATACCCCCATATGGGGAACACTGAAGCTTTCTTT. Its protein is CAWGGQGAYPHMGNTEAFF.

The sample holds one count of this clonotype. This chain uses TRBV18 with TRBJ2-1; possible D gene TRBD1, 6 bases. The germline V gene encodes CDR1 KGHSH and CDR2 LQKENI. The CDR3 has 17 residues. Trimming shortened V by 1 base and J by 0 bases, and 13 bases separated the two germline ends. The CDR3 DNA reads as TGTGCCAGCTCACCACGGACAGCCGACATCTCCTACAATGAGCAGTTCTTC. Protein sequence: CASSPRTADISYNEQFF.

The chain combines TRBV6-5 with TRBJ1-1, with a weak D call TRBD1 (5 bases). Germline CDR1 is MNHEY and CDR2 is SVGAGI. V lost 1 base and J lost 8, with 11 bases in between. CDR3 length equals 13 residues. For the CDR3, the DNA is TGTGCCAGCAGTTACTTTCAGGGTCAAGAAGCTTTCTTT. Protein sequence: CASSYFQGQEAFF.

The J gene is TRBJ2-7, the V gene TRBV7-9; D remains unclear. Per germline, CDR1 SEHNR and CDR2 FQNEAQ (reference sequence). This CDR3 has 11 residues. V lost 7 bases to trimming and J lost 0 bases, with 4 bases between them. CDR3 loop: CASTDSYEQYF. The CDR3 DNA reads TGTGCCAGCACGGACTCCTACGAGCAGTACTTC.

The chain joins TRBV25-1 to TRBJ1-5; D uncertain. Trimming stripped 4 bases from V and 1 base from J, with 8 bases between. The CDR3 spans 14 residues. Germline CDR1 reads MGHDK; CDR2 reads SYGVNS. The CDR3: CASSARGSNQPQHF. The CDR3 DNA sequence: TGTGCCAGCAGTGCCCGAGGGAGCAATCAGCCCCAGCATTTT.

The chain carries TRBV11-3 and TRBJ2-1; tentatively, D is TRBD1 or TRBD2 (6 bases each). Germline CDR1 reads SGHNT; CDR2 reads YENEEA. This CDR3 contains 17 residues. V shed 0 bases and J shed 2 bases, with 14 bases lying between them. The CDR3 reads CASSLEGGGRTYNEQFF. DNA for the CDR3: TGTGCCAGCAGCTTAGAGGGGGGCGGAAGGACCTACAATGAGCAGTTCTTC.